The clone carrying this T cell receptor beta chain was seen at least ten times. These data come from a study of spatial heterogeneity in lung cancer. TCRdb reprocessed the 5' RACE reads via MiXCR and lists one record per CDR3 protein. The sample lists 85,000 to 100,000 distinct CDR3 sequences, approximately 12% occurring once. After removal of 6 bases from V and 2 bases from J, the junction contained 4 bases not matched to a gene. Germline CDR1 is MDHEN and CDR2 is SYDVKM. This CDR3 comprises 14 residues. Stated time point: sample taken at primary tumor resection. The chain employs TRBV28 and TRBJ1-1; 9 nucleotides match TRBD1. The specimen comprised PBMCs, sampled at surgery. This clonotype originated in a male donor with early-stage non-small cell lung cancer. This chain's CDR3 is CASRLGQGNTEAFF. CDR3 bases: TGTGCCAGCAGGTTGGGACAGGGAAACACTGAAGCTTTCTTT.